The rows below give T cell receptor beta chains drawn from one sample of a study of CD8+CD57+ T cells in acquired aplastic anemia. One entry per CDR3 protein, called by TCRdb with MiXCR from the reads. The sample has 200,000 to 250,000 distinct CDR3 sequences, around 60% seen once. Material for sequencing was sorted CD4+, CD8+, or CD8+CD57+ T cells (not recorded which) from PBMCs. The receptors were sampled from a human donor in good health. Both conserved end residues are part of each CDR3. D genes are given only for firm matches. For some rows the clone size is stated as once, few or many, or as a class when expanded; others skip it.

>TRBV24-1|TRBD1|TRBJ2-1|-
TGTGCCACCAGTGAAGTACCGGGACAGGGGTTTCGTGATGAGCAGTTCTTC
CATSEVPGQGFRDEQFF
>TRBV7-9|-|TRBJ2-5|-
TGTGCCAGCAGCTTCCCCGACAGCCAAGAGACCCAGTACTTC
CASSFPDSQETQYF
>TRBV7-6|TRBD1|TRBJ1-3|-
TGTGCCAGCAGCTCCGACAGGGGGCTTGGAAACACCATATATTTT
CASSSDRGLGNTIYF
>TRBV2|-|TRBJ1-5|-
TGTGCCAGCAGTGATGCCATTCAGCCCCAGCATTTT
CASSDAIQPQHF
>TRBV20-1|-|TRBJ2-1|-
TGCAGTGCTGGCGGTCACAATGAGCAGTTCTTC
CSAGGHNEQFF
>TRBV2|TRBD1|TRBJ1-6|-
TGTGCCAGCAGTGAGGAGCAGGGGGTCAATTCACCCCTCCACTTT
CASSEEQGVNSPLHF
>TRBV5-1|-|TRBJ2-2|-
TGCGCCAGCAGAGGACTGTCGAACACCGGGGAGCTGTTTTTT
CASRGLSNTGELFF
>TRBV7-3|-|TRBJ1-1|once
TGCGCCAGCAGCCAAGCAGCGGGGGGATCCTACAATGAAGCTTTCTTT
CASSQAAGGSYNEAFF
>TRBV7-2|TRBD1|TRBJ2-2|many
TGTGCCAGCAGCTTAAGTGGGGTCCGAGTGGGGACAGGTGGACTACGGGGGGAGCTGTTTTTT
CASSLSGVRVGTGGLRGELFF
>TRBV7-2|-|TRBJ2-3|once
TGTGCCAGCAGCCCCATGGGCTCTGATACGCAGTATTTT
CASSPMGSDTQYF
>TRBV5-1|-|TRBJ1-6|-
TGCGCCAGCACCCTGAATGGCCTACGGAATTCACCCCTCCACTTT
CASTLNGLRNSPLHF
>TRBV5-1|TRBD1|TRBJ2-7|-
TGCGCCAGCAGCAGGGGGACGACAGGGGGCAACGAGCAGTACTTC
CASSRGTTGGNEQYF
>TRBV2|TRBD1|TRBJ1-1|-
TGTGCCAGCATCGACAGGGTTGGGGGCACTGAAGCTTTCTTT
CASIDRVGGTEAFF
>TRBV11-3|TRBD1|TRBJ1-2|-
TGTGCCGGCAGCCCGCGACAGGGATATGGCTACACCTTC
CAGSPRQGYGYTF
>TRBV7-6|TRBD2|TRBJ2-7|-
TGTGCCAGCAGCTTAACGGGACTAGCGGGGGGCTACGAGCAGTACTTC
CASSLTGLAGGYEQYF
>TRBV7-3|TRBD2|TRBJ2-7|-
TGTGCCAGCAGCTTCCTTGGACTAGCGGGACGGGAGCAGTACTTC
CASSFLGLAGREQYF
>TRBV27|-|TRBJ1-5|-
TGTGCCAGCAGTGTCCGGGAATACAATCAGCCCCAGCATTTT
CASSVREYNQPQHF
>TRBV2|-|TRBJ2-3|few
TGTGCCAGCAGTGAACGAGGGCTTAGAAAAGATACGCAGTATTTT
CASSERGLRKDTQYF
>TRBV5-5|-|TRBJ1-4|-
TGTGCCAGCAGCGGTCTAAATGGGGTTGAAAAACTGTTTTTT
CASSGLNGVEKLFF
>TRBV27|TRBD1|TRBJ1-1|-
TGTGCCAGCAGTTGGGCAGGGGGCCTCCCTGAAGCTTTCTTT
CASSWAGGLPEAFF
>TRBV2|-|TRBJ1-2|-
TGTGCCAGCAGTGAGGGACGGAATTCCCCCTATGGCTACACCTTC
CASSEGRNSPYGYTF
>TRBV14|TRBD1|TRBJ1-1|many
TGTGCCAGCAGCACGGGGACAGCTCTGAACACTGAAGCTTTCTTT
CASSTGTALNTEAFF